This record covers a single T cell receptor beta chain. Its target is unknown. This specimen comes from a study of human T cells and chemical hapten exposure. The study used a library that attached unique molecular identifiers to individual cDNA molecules. TCRdb called the RACE reads again in MiXCR, with one record for every CDR3 protein. The table lists around 99,000 distinct CDR3 sequences, approximately 11% of them singletons, with 2.2% in the top ten. Time point: patch test 2, 6 weeks after DPC sensitization. The treatment was: therapeutic diphenylcyclopropenone sensitization with weekly scalp DPC. Each patch-test visit's blood sample preceded patch application. Regarding the study as a whole: There was no change with DPC sensitization in TCRs above 1 in 1000 frequency. Clustering by CDR3 similarity yielded significantly more large clusters from expanded TCRs than controls.

CDR3 length equals 17 residues. From germline, CDR1 is SGHVS and CDR2 FNYEAQ. V lost 1 base and J lost 1; bases outside the gene matches: 4. The genes are TRBV7-6 and TRBJ2-5, with TRBD2 matching 12 bases. The TCR originated in a man aged 40-55 years with alopecia areata. Some clones in this sample may be carry-over from other donors' samples. The sample was whole blood, taken in connection with sensitization to the hapten diphenylcyclopropenone (DPC). The CDR3 DNA reads TGTGCCAGCAGCTTAGGCCGGACTAGCGGGACCCAAGAGACCCAGTACTTC. Residues: CASSLGRTSGTQETQYF.